This T cell receptor (beta chain) was found in a study of tumor-infiltrating lymphocytes in primary liver carcinoma. Whole-study context: The five patients, who were men and women, ranged in age from 30 to 69 years. These were node-negative, non-metastatic T1-T3 tumors of roughly 4.2 to 10 cm. Study-level points and caveats: Tumors carried a top-250-clone fraction significantly exceeding that of blood (p = 0.039).

This clonotype was counted at least ten times. Its target is not known. For each extraction, RNA and DNA were obtained together from approximately 20-30 mg of unsorted bulk tissue. A primer in the constant region served to generate TCR beta cDNA from roughly 450 ng of total RNA. Generation of the TCR beta libraries relied on three nested multiplex PCR rounds using slightly modified ARM-PCR. The study ran its first two PCR rounds for approximately 10 cycles each, using TRBV1-TRBV30 forward primers and a C-beta reverse primer. TCRdb re-called the multiplex PCR reads with MiXCR, one entry per CDR3 protein. The sample records about 100,000 distinct CDR3 sequences, 68% being singletons. CDR1 ENHRY and CDR2 SYGVKD come from the germline V gene. CDR3 length: 17 amino acids. Unmatched junction bases numbered 7, after V lost 6 bases and J lost 0 bases.

The specimen sequenced was tumor-adjacent normal liver tissue. The sequence was obtained from a man in his forties with primary liver carcinoma and hepatitis B virus infection. The chain joins TRBV10-3 to TRBJ2-6; the match to TRBD1 covers 8 bases. In DNA, the CDR3 is TGTGCCATCAGGGCGGGACAGGCGGACTCTGGGGCCAACGTCCTGACTTTC. It encodes CAIRAGQADSGANVLTF.